The sequence of this T cell receptor (beta chain) was determined in a study of identical twins. General study results and limits: Twins shared out-of-frame alpha sequences with excess low generation probability.

Per the germline V gene, CDR1 is MGHRA and CDR2 is YSYEKL. V lost 3 bases to trimming and J lost 8 bases, with 13 bases between them. This CDR3 comprises 13 residues. TCRdb itself ran the 5' RACE reads through MiXCR, one entry per CDR3 protein. The repertoire includes 250,000 or so distinct CDR3 sequences, about 7% of them detected once, and roughly 3.6% sits in the top ten. This clonotype was detected a few times. As yet, its antigen is unknown. The same sample was also used in a study of yellow fever vaccine responses in identical twins.

The chain uses TRBV4-1 and TRBJ1-2, with D perhaps TRBD1 (5 bases). Source material: memory (CD45RO+) T cells sorted from blood. This TCR derives from a woman under 30 in good health. The CDR3: CASSHTWGWGYTF. The CDR3 DNA follows: TGCGCCAGCAGCCATACCTGGGGGTGGGGCTACACCTTC.